The 24 T cell receptor beta chains presented below share a single source sample, sequenced in a study of cytomegalovirus exposure and HLA in healthy donors. Use of 60 Vbeta and 13 Jbeta primers characterized the PCR. The data were produced by immunoSEQ multiplex PCR, yet TCRdb's version contains in-frame clones alone and is incomplete. The repertoire holds hundreds of thousands of clones, 80% to 90% seen once, with about 2.3% in the top ten. Material for sequencing was PBMCs. The receptors shown here come from a woman between 18 and 30 years old in good health and CMV-seronegative.

About this clone: A read error may produce the germline difference seen at one junction end. The sample carries other DNA sequences with the same CDR3. CDR3 amino acids: CASSLEHRKVEGYTF. In DNA form, the CDR3 reads TGCGCCAGCAGCTTAGAGCACAGGAAGGTAGAAGGCTACACCTTC. The chain has TRBV7-9 and TRBJ1-2, with D possibly TRBD1 on 5 matching bases. Germline lookup yields CDR1 SEHNR and CDR2 FQNEAQ (reference sequence). CDR3 size: 15 residues.

This chain uses TRBV13 with TRBJ2-1; no clear D. Between the trimmed V and J ends, which lost 5 bases and 0 bases, there was a span of 20 bases. CDR3 size: 18 residues. Germline V gives CDR1 PRHDT, CDR2 FYEKMQ (reference sequence). CDR3 region: CASSQSGLRLSSYNEQFF. The CDR3 DNA sequence: TGTGCCAGCAGCCAAAGTGGGCTACGCCTAAGCTCCTACAATGAGCAGTTCTTC.

This clone appeared a few times. This chain's CDR3 is CASSYEAHEQYF. The CDR3 bases are TGTGCCAGCAGTTACGAGGCCCACGAGCAGTACTTC. This chain joins TRBV6-6 and TRBJ2-7, with D unresolved. The CDR3 covers 12 residues. Trimming left V 2 bases short and J 5 bases short, with 7 bases between. Germline V CDR1 and CDR2: MNHNY, SVGAGI (reference sequence).

The CDR3 is CASSRGFYEQYF. As DNA, the CDR3 is TGTGCCAGCAGTCGAGGGTTCTACGAGCAGTACTTC. This chain uses TRBV6-9 with TRBJ2-5; D perhaps matches TRBD2 (5 bases). Near its end, the DNA agrees better with TRBJ2-7, so the J call may be wrong. Germline V gene data show CDR1 as MNHGY and CDR2 as SVAAGI. This CDR3 is 12 amino acids long.

The chain recombines TRBV6-5 with TRBJ1-1; D is unresolved. Deletions cut 6 bases from V and 0 bases from J, with 8 bases between. The CDR3 consists of 13 residues. From germline, CDR1 is MNHEY and CDR2 SVGAGI. Here the CDR3 DNA reads TGTGCCAGCAGACTAGAAATGAACACTGAAGCTTTCTTT. Translating gives CASRLEMNTEAFF.

The rearrangement uses TRBV7-2 and TRBJ2-3; 7 bases map to TRBD2. CDR3 size: 15 residues. Germline CDR1 reads SGHTA; CDR2 reads FQGNSA. The J segment lost 6 bases and the V segment lost 3 bases, leaving 9 bases of the junction unmatched. As DNA, the CDR3 is TGTGCCAGCAGCTTGGGGGAGCGGGGTCTGGATACGCAGTATTTT. Amino acid sequence: CASSLGERGLDTQYF.

This clone was observed once. The chain is built from TRBV19 and TRBJ2-7, with D tentatively TRBD1 (5 bases). Germline-derived CDR1 and CDR2 are LNHDA and SQIVND (reference sequence). The CDR3 is 15 amino acids. V was shortened by 6 bases and J by 2 bases, with 17 bases between the two germline ends. The chain's CDR3 is CASSPGAWGTYEQYF. CDR3 nucleotide sequence: TGTGCCAGTAGCCCTGGGGCCTGGGGTACCTACGAGCAGTACTTC.

This clone has a single count. The junction and the germline gene differ at one end; a read error may be behind it. This chain uses TRBV7-9 with TRBJ1-6; D might be TRBD1 (5 bases). The CDR3 runs to 18 residues. CDR1 and CDR2 (germline): SEHNR, FQNEAQ (reference sequence). The DNA of the CDR3 is TGTTCCAGCAGCCTTAGGGGAGGTCCAGCGGTTCGTTCTTCACCCCTCCACTTT. Residues: CSSSLRGGPAVRSSPLHF.

The V call is TRBV6-1, the J call TRBJ2-3; 7 nucleotides align to TRBD2. Per the germline V gene, CDR1 is MNHNS and CDR2 is SASEGT. V shed 6 bases, J shed 0 bases, and the junction held 3 bases outside the gene matches. CDR3 size: 14 residues. The DNA for the CDR3 is TGTGCCAGCAGCCCCGGGGGGAGCACAGATACGCAGTATTTT. It codes for CASSPGGSTDTQYF.

This clone was seen once. The chain is built from TRBV7-6 and TRBJ2-3; 9 nucleotides align to TRBD2. V shed 2 bases, J shed 2 bases, and the junction held 2 bases outside the gene matches. Germline V gives CDR1 SGHVS, CDR2 FNYEAQ. The CDR3 has 15 residues. CDR3 in amino acids: CASSLRLADTDTQYF. Written as DNA, the CDR3 is TGTGCCAGCAGCTTAAGACTAGCGGACACAGATACGCAGTATTTT.

This clone showed up just a few times. J is TRBJ2-7 and V is TRBV18, with TRBD2 matching 14 bases. Trimming took 2 bases from V and 0 from J; bases not matched to a gene: 3. The germline V gene encodes CDR1 KGHSH and CDR2 LQKENI. The CDR3 runs 17 residues. In DNA form, the CDR3 reads TGTGCCAGCTCACCAAGACTAGCGGGGGGGACCTCCTACGAGCAGTACTTC. This gives the protein CASSPRLAGGTSYEQYF.

This chain uses TRBV29-1 with TRBJ2-3; tentatively, D is TRBD2 (6 bases). The V gene lost 5 bases and the J gene lost 9 bases, with 18 bases spanning the gap. From germline, CDR1 is SQVTM and CDR2 ANQGSEA. CDR3 length: 13 residues. The CDR3 nucleotides read TGCAGCGTTAACCGGGACTGGGGATTAACGCAGTATTTT. Translated, it gives CSVNRDWGLTQYF.

This clone was counted only a few times. The rearrangement links TRBV4-2 to TRBJ2-1; the D gene is possibly TRBD2 (7 bases). The CDR3 covers 15 residues. Trimming stripped 0 bases from V and 9 bases from J, with 15 bases between. Germline V gives CDR1 LGHNA, CDR2 YNFKEQ. The CDR3 loop reads CASSQDRGGQGEQFF. The DNA for the CDR3 is TGTGCCAGCAGCCAAGATAGGGGGGGGCAAGGTGAGCAGTTCTTC.

This chain links TRBV7-9 with TRBJ1-1, with D hard to call. V was shortened by 6 bases and J by 2 bases, with 13 bases between the two germline ends. From germline, CDR1 is SEHNR and CDR2 FQNEAQ (reference sequence). This CDR3 contains 14 residues. The CDR3 DNA follows: TGTGCCAGCAGTTCCAGCTACAGCAACACTGAAGCTTTCTTT. It is translated as CASSSSYSNTEAFF. Looking up the rest from reference TRBV7-9 and TRBJ1-1 gives the full variable domain: DTGVSQNPRHKITKRGQNVTFRCDPISEHNRLYWYRQTLGQGPEFLTYFQNEAQLEKSRLLSDRFSAERPKGSFSTLEIQRTEQGDSAMYLCASSSSYSNTEAFFGQGTRLTVV.

DNA of the CDR3: TGCGCCAGCAGCCGGGTGGACAGGGGTTGGGACGAGCAGTACTTC. It encodes CASSRVDRGWDEQYF. The chain couples TRBV5-1 to TRBJ2-7; TRBD1 matches at 9 bases. Losses at the gene ends were 4 bases for V and 5 bases for J; bases not matched to a gene: 10. The germline V gene has CDR1 SGHRS and CDR2 YFSETQ. This CDR3 contains 15 residues.

The rearrangement uses TRBV10-1 and TRBJ2-5, with 7 bases fitting TRBD1. V lost 0 bases to trimming and J lost 4 bases; unmatched junction nucleotides: 5. From germline, CDR1 is WNHNN and CDR2 SYGVQD (reference sequence). The CDR3 covers 15 residues. In nucleotides, the CDR3 is TGCGCCAGCAGTGAGTCAAGGGACAGCCTAGAGACCCAGTACTTC. Its protein is CASSESRDSLETQYF.

The CDR3 DNA reads as TGTGCCAGCAGAGAGCGGGGGGGCCCCTACGAGCAGTACTTC. Translation: CASRERGGPYEQYF. This chain uses TRBV6-5 with TRBJ2-7; 10 nucleotides agree with TRBD2. The V segment lost 6 bases and the J segment 2 bases; nucleotides outside the gene matches: 4. The CDR3 loop spans 14 amino acids. In germline, CDR1 is MNHEY, CDR2 SVGAGI.

This chain's CDR3 is CATSSRGTEAFF. The CDR3 coding sequence is TGTGCCACCAGCTCGAGGGGGACTGAAGCTTTCTTT. The chain has TRBV15 and TRBJ1-1, with D possibly TRBD1 on 6 matching bases. CDR1 is LNHNV and CDR2 is YYDKDF in the germline V gene (reference sequence). This CDR3 spans 12 amino acids. V was pared by 5 bases and J by 5 bases, with 9 bases between.

The chain combines TRBV2 with TRBJ1-1; TRBD1 might be the D (6 bases). With 6 bases removed from V and 2 bases from J, the gap between germline ends came to 10 bases. This CDR3 is built from 13 residues. Germline V gene sequence: CDR1 SNHLY, CDR2 FYNNEI. The CDR3 is CASSQGLNTEAFF. The CDR3 nucleotides read TGTGCCAGCAGCCAGGGGCTTAACACTGAAGCTTTCTTT.

This sequence joins TRBV27 and TRBJ1-1; 9 positions match TRBD1. The CDR3 runs 15 residues. Losses at the gene ends were 5 bases for V and 3 bases for J; bases not matched to a gene: 7. Germline V gene data show CDR1 as MNHEY and CDR2 as SMNVEV (reference sequence). The CDR3 bases are TGTGCCAGCAGTGTAGACGGGACAGGGTACACTGAAGCTTTCTTT. Its translation is CASSVDGTGYTEAFF.

This chain connects TRBV19 to TRBJ1-5; weak D call: TRBD1 (5 bases). CDR1 and CDR2 from the germline V gene are LNHDA and SQIVND (reference sequence). The CDR3 is 17 residues long. The V end lost 5 bases, the J end lost 0 bases, and 17 bases lay between the germline ends. In nucleotides, the CDR3 is TGTGCCAGTAGTGTAATGGGAGGGGCCTATAGCAATCAGCCCCAGCATTTT. Its translation: CASSVMGGAYSNQPQHF.

The chain is built from TRBV27 and TRBJ2-1; 7 bases align to TRBD1. The CDR3 covers 19 residues. The junction had 19 bases not matched to a gene; V was cut back by 6 bases and J by 2 bases. Germline V gene sequence: CDR1 MNHEY, CDR2 SMNVEV (reference sequence). The DNA of the CDR3 is TGTGCCAGCAGCCATCCGAAGCGACAGGGTCTGGGTACCTACAATGAGCAGTTCTTC. Amino acids: CASSHPKRQGLGTYNEQFF.

CDR3 region: CASSSSGTGYNSPLHF. The CDR3 nucleotides read TGTGCCAGCTCGTCGAGCGGGACAGGCTATAATTCACCCCTCCACTTT. This chain uses TRBV18 with TRBJ1-6, with 8 bases lining up with TRBD1. With V trimmed by 6 bases and J by 3 bases, 7 bases remained unmatched. The CDR3 spans 16 residues. Per the germline V gene, CDR1 is KGHSH and CDR2 is LQKENI.

The genes are TRBV13 and TRBJ2-1; tentative D call: TRBD2 (6 bases). V shed 1 base and J shed 8 bases, with 18 bases lying between them. The V gene's germline CDR1 is PRHDT and CDR2 FYEKMQ (reference sequence). The CDR3 sequence is 16 residues long. The CDR3, as DNA: TGTGCCAGCAGCTTAGTATTGGGGGGATCGCGGGATGAGCAGTTCTTC. Its translation is CASSLVLGGSRDEQFF.